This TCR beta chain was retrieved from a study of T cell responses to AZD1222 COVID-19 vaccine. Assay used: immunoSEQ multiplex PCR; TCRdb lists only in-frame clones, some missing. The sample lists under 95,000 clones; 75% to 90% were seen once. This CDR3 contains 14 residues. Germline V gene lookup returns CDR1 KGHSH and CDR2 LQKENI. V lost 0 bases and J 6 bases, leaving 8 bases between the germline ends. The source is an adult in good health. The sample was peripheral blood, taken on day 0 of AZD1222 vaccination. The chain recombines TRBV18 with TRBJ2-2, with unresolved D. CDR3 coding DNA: TGTGCCAGCTCACCACCGATATTTCCCGGGGAGCTGTTTTTT. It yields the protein CASSPPIFPGELFF.